The entry that follows covers one T cell receptor beta chain sequence. The antigen is not known. Participants comprised healthy donors of bone marrow. The sample originates from a study of cytomegalovirus exposure and HLA in healthy donors. V was shortened by 5 bases and J by 2 bases, with 25 bases between the two germline ends. This CDR3 spans 18 amino acids. Germline loops: CDR1 SQVTM, CDR2 ANQGSEA. 60 Vbeta and 13 Jbeta primers were used in PCR. TCRdb's copy holds only in-frame clones and misses some; the assay was immunoSEQ multiplex PCR. The profile shows about 210,000 clones, 82% of them singletons. Points from the study as a whole: CMV serostatus was the only immune exposure information that was available. A later analysis appeared to link common viral pathogens to several of the most significant clusters.

The rearrangement joins TRBV29-1 to TRBJ2-1; weak D call: TRBD2 (6 bases). The TCR sequence derives from a man aged 40-50 years in good health and CMV-seropositive. The sequencing sample was made of PBMCs. The CDR3 DNA follows: TGCAGCGTTTTGAGCCGCGGTGGGCGGGACCTAACCTACAATGAGCAGTTCTTC. Translating it yields CSVLSRGGRDLTYNEQFF.